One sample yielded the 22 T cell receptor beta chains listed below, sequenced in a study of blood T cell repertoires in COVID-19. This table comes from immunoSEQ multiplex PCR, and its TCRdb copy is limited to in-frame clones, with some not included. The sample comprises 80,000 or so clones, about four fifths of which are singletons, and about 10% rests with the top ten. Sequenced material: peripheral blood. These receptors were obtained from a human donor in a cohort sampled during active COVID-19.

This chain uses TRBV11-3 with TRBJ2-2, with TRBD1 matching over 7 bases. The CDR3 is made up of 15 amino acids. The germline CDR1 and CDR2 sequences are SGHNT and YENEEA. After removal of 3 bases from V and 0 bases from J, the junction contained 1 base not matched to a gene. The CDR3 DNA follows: TGTGCCAGCAGCTTCGGGACAGCGAACACCGGGGAGCTGTTTTTT. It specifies CASSFGTANTGELFF.

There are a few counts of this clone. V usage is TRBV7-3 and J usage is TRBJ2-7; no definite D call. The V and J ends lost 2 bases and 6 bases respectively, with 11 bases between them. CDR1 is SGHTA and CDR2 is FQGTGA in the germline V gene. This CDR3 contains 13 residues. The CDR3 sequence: CASSLEFDREQYF. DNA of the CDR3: TGTGCCAGCAGCTTAGAGTTCGATCGCGAGCAGTACTTC. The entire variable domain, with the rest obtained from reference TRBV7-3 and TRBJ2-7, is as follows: GAGVSQTPSNKVTEKGKYVELRCDPISGHTALYWYRQSLGQGPEFLIYFQGTGAADDSGLPNDRFFAVRPEGSVSTLKIQRTERGDSAVYLCASSLEFDREQYFGPGTRLTVT.

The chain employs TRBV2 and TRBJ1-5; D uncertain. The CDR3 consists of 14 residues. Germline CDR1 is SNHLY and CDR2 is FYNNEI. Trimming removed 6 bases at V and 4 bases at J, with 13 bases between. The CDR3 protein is CASSPSVENQPQHF. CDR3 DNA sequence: TGTGCCAGCAGCCCCTCGGTCGAAAATCAGCCCCAGCATTTT. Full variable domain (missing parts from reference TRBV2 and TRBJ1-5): EPEVTQTPSHQVTQMGQEVILRCVPISNHLYFYWYRQILGQKVEFLVSFYNNEISEKSEIFDDQFSVERPDGSNFTLKIRSTKLEDSAMYFCASSPSVENQPQHFGDGTRLSIL.

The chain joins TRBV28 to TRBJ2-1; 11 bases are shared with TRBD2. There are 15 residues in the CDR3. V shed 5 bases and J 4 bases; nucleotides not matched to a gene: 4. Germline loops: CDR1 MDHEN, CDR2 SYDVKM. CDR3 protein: CASSQLAGAYNEQFF. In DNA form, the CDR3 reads TGTGCCAGCAGTCAACTAGCGGGAGCATACAATGAGCAGTTCTTC.

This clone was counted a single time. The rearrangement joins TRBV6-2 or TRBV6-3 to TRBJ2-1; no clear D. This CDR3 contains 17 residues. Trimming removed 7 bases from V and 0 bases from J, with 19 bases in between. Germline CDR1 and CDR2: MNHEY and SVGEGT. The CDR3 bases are TGTGCCAGCAACCCCGCTCCGAGCGTCAGCTCCTACAATGAGCAGTTCTTC. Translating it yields CASNPAPSVSSYNEQFF.

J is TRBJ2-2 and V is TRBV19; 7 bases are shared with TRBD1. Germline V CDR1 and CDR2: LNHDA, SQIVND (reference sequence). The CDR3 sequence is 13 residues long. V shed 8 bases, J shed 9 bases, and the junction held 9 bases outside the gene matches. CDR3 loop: CASVDRTPRELFF. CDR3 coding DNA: TGTGCCAGTGTGGACAGGACCCCCCGGGAGCTGTTTTTT.

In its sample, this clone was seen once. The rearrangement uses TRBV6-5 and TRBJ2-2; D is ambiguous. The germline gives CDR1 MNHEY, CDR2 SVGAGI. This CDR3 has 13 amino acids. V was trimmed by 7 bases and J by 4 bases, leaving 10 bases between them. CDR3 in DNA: TGTGCCAGCACCCTGTTCCGCACCGGGGAGCTGTTTTTT. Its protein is CASTLFRTGELFF.

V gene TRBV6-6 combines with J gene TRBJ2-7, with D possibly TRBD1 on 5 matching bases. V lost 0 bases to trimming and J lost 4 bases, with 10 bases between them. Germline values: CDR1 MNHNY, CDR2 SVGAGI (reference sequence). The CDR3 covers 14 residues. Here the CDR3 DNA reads TGTGCCAGCAGTTACTCGGACAACCTTTACGAGCAGTACTTC. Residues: CASSYSDNLYEQYF.

The CDR3 here is CASSRTSGGPGELFF. CDR3 DNA: TGTGCCAGCAGTAGGACTAGCGGGGGTCCCGGGGAGCTGTTTTTT. This chain joins TRBV6-4 and TRBJ2-2, with 13 bases fitting TRBD2. The CDR3 contains 15 residues. Per the germline V gene, CDR1 is MRHNA and CDR2 is SNTAGT. V was pared by 5 bases and J by 6 bases, with 3 bases of the junction left unmatched.

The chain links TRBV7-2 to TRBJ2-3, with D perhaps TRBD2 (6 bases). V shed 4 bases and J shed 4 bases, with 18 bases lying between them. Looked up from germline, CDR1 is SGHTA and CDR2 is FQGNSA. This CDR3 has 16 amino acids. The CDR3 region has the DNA TGTGCCAGCAGCTCCCCTGTCGCGGGGTATTCAGATACGCAGTATTTT. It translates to CASSSPVAGYSDTQYF.

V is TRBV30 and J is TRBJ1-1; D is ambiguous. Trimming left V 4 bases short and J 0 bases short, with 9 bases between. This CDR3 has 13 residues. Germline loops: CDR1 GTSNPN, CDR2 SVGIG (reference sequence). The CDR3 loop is CAWKSNLNTEAFF. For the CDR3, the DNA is TGTGCCTGGAAGAGCAACTTGAACACTGAAGCTTTCTTT.

CDR3 nucleotide sequence: TGTGCCAGCAGCTTATCGCCTAGCGGATACAATGAGCAGTTCTTC. It translates to CASSLSPSGYNEQFF. The V and J genes are TRBV7-3 and TRBJ2-1, with 7 bases matching TRBD2. With 2 bases clipped from V and 4 bases from J, the junction kept 5 bases outside the gene matches. The CDR3 has 15 amino acids. Germline assignment: CDR1 SGHTA and CDR2 FQGTGA.

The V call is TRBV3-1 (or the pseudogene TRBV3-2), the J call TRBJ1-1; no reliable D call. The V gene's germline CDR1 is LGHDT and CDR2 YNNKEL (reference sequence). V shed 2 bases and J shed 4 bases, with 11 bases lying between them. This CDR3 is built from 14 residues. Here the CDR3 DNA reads TGTGCCAGCAGCCAACAGGTAGGGAGCACTGAAGCTTTCTTT. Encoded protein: CASSQQVGSTEAFF.

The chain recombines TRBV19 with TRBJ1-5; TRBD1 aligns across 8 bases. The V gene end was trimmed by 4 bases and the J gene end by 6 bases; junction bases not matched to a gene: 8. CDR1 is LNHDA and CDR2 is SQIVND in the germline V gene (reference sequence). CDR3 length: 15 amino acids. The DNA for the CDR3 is TGTGCCAGTAGTACGGGACAGGCAAAAGGTCAGCCCCAGCATTTT. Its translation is CASSTGQAKGQPQHF. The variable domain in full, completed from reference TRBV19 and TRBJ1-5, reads DGGITQSPKYLFRKEGQNVTLSCEQNLNHDAMYWYRQDPGQGLRLIYYSQIVNDFQKGDIAEGYSVSREKKESFPLTVTSAQKNPTAFYLCASSTGQAKGQPQHFGDGTRLSIL.

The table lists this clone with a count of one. CDR3 protein: CASSDRARGKLFF. Written as DNA, the CDR3 is TGCGCCAGCAGTGACAGGGCTAGGGGAAAACTGTTTTTT. The chain links TRBV10-1 to TRBJ1-4; possible D gene TRBD1, 5 bases. The CDR3 has 13 residues. In germline, CDR1 is WNHNN, CDR2 SYGVQD (reference sequence). The V end lost 3 bases, the J end lost 10 bases, and 12 bases lay between the germline ends.

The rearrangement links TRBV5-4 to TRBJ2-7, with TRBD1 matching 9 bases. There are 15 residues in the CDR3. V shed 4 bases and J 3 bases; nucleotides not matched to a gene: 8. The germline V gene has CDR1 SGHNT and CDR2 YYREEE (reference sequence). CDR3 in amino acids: CASSPDRGSFYEQYF. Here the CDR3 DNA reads TGTGCCAGCAGCCCTGACAGGGGGTCCTTCTACGAGCAGTACTTC.

In nucleotides, the CDR3 is TGTGCCAGCAGCTCCCGCGGGGGGACTCAGTACTTC. It codes for CASSSRGGTQYF. The J gene is TRBJ2-7, the V gene TRBV7-2, with 8 bases that match TRBD2. V dropped 4 bases and J dropped 10; count of bases not matched to a gene: 6. CDR1 SGHTA and CDR2 FQGNSA come from the germline V gene. This CDR3 region has 12 residues.

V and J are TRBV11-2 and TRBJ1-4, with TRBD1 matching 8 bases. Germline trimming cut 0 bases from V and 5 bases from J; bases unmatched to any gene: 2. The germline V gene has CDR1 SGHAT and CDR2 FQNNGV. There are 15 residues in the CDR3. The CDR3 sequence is CASSLEGQVNEKLFF. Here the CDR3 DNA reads TGTGCCAGCAGCTTAGAGGGACAGGTCAATGAAAAACTGTTTTTT.

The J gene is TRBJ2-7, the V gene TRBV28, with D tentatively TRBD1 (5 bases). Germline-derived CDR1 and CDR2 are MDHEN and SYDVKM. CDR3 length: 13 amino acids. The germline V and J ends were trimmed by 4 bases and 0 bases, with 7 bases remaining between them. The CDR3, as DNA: TGTGCCAGCAGTTACAGGAGCTCCTACGAGCAGTACTTC. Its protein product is CASSYRSSYEQYF.

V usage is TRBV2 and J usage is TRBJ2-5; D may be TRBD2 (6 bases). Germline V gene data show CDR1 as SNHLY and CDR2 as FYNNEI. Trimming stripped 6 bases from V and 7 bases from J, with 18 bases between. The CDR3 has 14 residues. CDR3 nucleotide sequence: TGTGCCAGCAGCCCGACCCTGGGACTCGGGACCCAGTACTTC. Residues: CASSPTLGLGTQYF. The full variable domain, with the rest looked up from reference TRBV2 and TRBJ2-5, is EPEVTQTPSHQVTQMGQEVILRCVPISNHLYFYWYRQILGQKVEFLVSFYNNEISEKSEIFDDQFSVERPDGSNFTLKIRSTKLEDSAMYFCASSPTLGLGTQYFGPGTRLLVL.

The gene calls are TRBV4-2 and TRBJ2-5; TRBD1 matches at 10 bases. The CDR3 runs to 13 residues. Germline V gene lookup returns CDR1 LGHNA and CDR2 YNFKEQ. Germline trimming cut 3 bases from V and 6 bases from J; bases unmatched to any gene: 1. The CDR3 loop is CASSQDRGKTQYF. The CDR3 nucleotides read TGTGCCAGCAGCCAGGACAGGGGGAAGACCCAGTACTTC.

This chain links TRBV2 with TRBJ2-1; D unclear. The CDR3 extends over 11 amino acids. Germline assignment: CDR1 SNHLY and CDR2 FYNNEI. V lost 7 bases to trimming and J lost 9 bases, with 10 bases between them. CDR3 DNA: TGTGCCAGCATTTTAAGAGGTGAGCAGTTCTTC. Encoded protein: CASILRGEQFF.